The TCR beta chain under discussion was sequenced for a study of cytomegalovirus exposure and HLA in healthy donors. A remark on this clone: Its antigen is unknown.

Donors were drawn from the approximately 130-subject validation cohort, separate from the roughly 670-subject first cohort. Overall study results and limits: Confirmation was obtained in vitro that three CMV-associated chains are specific for CMV antigens. Subsequent analysis revealed that first-cohort TCR clusters tended to co-occur in the approximately 120 validation repertoires. Cytomegalovirus association was listed for 164 TCR beta chains.

Measured with immunoSEQ multiplex PCR; TCRdb has only the in-frame clones, and not every one. This table has 100,000 or so clones, roughly nine tenths appearing once. The clonotype comes from a woman in her twenties or thirties in good health and CMV-seronegative. Material for sequencing was PBMCs.

CDR3 DNA: TGTGCCACCAGCAGCGACCGACAGGGGGCCTACGAGCAGTACTTC. Amino acid sequence: CATSSDRQGAYEQYF. This chain connects TRBV15 to TRBJ2-7; 9 bases match TRBD1. The CDR3 sequence is 15 residues long. V shed 3 bases, J shed 2 bases, and the junction held 5 bases outside the gene matches. CDR1 and CDR2 from the germline V gene are LNHNV and YYDKDF (reference sequence).